The 15 T cell receptor beta chains listed next were all sequenced from one sample in a study of response to subunit inactivated influenza vaccine (dated by TCRdb to the late 2010s). Library generation was performed with RT-PCR. Sequenced using an Illumina HiSeq 2500. TCRdb reprocessing: public reads trimmed at Q25 with fastp, clones called with MiXCR, in-frame beta chains kept. Rows are combined by CDR3 protein, so each entry shows the most common genes and DNA. The sample records around 850,000 distinct CDR3 sequences, roughly 20% of which are singletons. Together, the top ten hold roughly a tenth of the sample. The sample in question was PBMCs from blood, obtained less than 6 days after vaccination. These receptors were taken from a man between 45 and 60 years old who received an inactivated influenza vaccine. Donor details come from another sample of the same person, matched by shared clones.

The chain links TRBV5-6 to TRBJ1-1, with D possibly being TRBD1 (5 bases). This CDR3 region has 15 residues. Looked up from germline, CDR1 is SGHDT and CDR2 is YYEEEE. Trimming pared 3 bases from V and 5 bases from J, leaving 17 bases between. As DNA, the CDR3 is TGTGCCAGCAGCTCCTTAGGGGTAGGAGGAACTGAAGCTTTCTTT. It is translated as CASSSLGVGGTEAFF.

The genes are TRBV20-1 and TRBJ2-7; 12 nucleotides match TRBD2. The germline gives CDR1 DFQATT, CDR2 SNEGSKA (reference sequence). Unmatched junction bases numbered 11, after V lost 0 bases and J lost 2 bases. This CDR3 contains 18 residues. The CDR3 DNA reads as TGCAGTGCTAGAGACCCCCCTAGCGGGAGGGTGGTGACCTACGAGCAGTACTTC. This encodes CSARDPPSGRVVTYEQYF.

J is TRBJ2-1 and V is TRBV29-1; 10 bases fit TRBD1. After removal of 7 bases from V and 3 bases from J, the junction contained 6 bases not matched to a gene. Germline CDR1 SQVTM, CDR2 ANQGSEA. The CDR3 has 14 residues. The CDR3 protein is CSGTTGGIYNEQFF. Written as DNA, the CDR3 is TGCAGCGGAACGACAGGGGGCATCTACAATGAGCAGTTCTTC.

The chain uses TRBV5-1 and TRBJ2-7; TRBD1 matches at 10 bases. The CDR3 runs to 14 residues. Trimming removed 4 bases from V and 5 bases from J; junction bases left unmatched: 6. CDR1 and CDR2 (germline): SGHRS, YFSETQ. DNA for the CDR3: TGCGCCAGCAGCCGCGGGACAGGGGAGGACGAGCAGTACTTC. Its protein is CASSRGTGEDEQYF.

Only a few counts were recorded for this clonotype. The gene calls are TRBV24-1 and TRBJ1-1; D gene uncertain. Germline CDR1 is KGHDR and CDR2 is SFDVKD. The CDR3 is 13 residues long. Trimming took off 7 bases at V and 0 bases at J, with 8 bases between the two ends. CDR3 protein: CATRGELNTEAFF. The CDR3 DNA reads as TGTGCCACCAGGGGAGAGCTGAACACTGAAGCTTTCTTT.

The table lists this clonotype with many counts. The chain couples TRBV12-3 or TRBV12-4 to TRBJ2-2; perhaps TRBD2 as D (6 bases). The CDR3 is made up of 14 amino acids. V was shortened by 2 bases and J by 4 bases, with 8 bases between the two germline ends. The CDR3 protein is CASSLLGGTGELFF. In DNA form, the CDR3 reads TGTGCCAGCAGTTTACTGGGGGGCACCGGGGAGCTGTTTTTT.

V gene TRBV7-2 combines with J gene TRBJ2-5; TRBD2 is a possible D gene (6 bases). The CDR3 length is 13 residues. V lost 4 bases, J lost 3 bases, and 9 bases lay in between. CDR1 is SGHTA, CDR2 FQGNSA, per germline. The CDR3 coding sequence is TGTGCCAGCAGCTCACTAGCTAAAGAGACCCAGTACTTC. Its protein product is CASSSLAKETQYF.

The V gene is TRBV7-9, the J gene TRBJ2-7; D call uncertain. The CDR3 is made up of 14 amino acids. The V gene lost 2 bases and the J gene lost 6 bases, with 14 bases spanning the gap. Per germline, CDR1 SEHNR and CDR2 FQNEAQ (reference sequence). CDR3 amino acids: CASSLSPRFVEQYF. The DNA of the CDR3 is TGTGCCAGCAGCTTATCCCCCCGGTTTGTCGAGCAGTACTTC.

Remarks on this clonotype: A read error may produce the germline difference seen at one junction end. The chain couples TRBV7-2 to TRBJ2-6; D may match TRBD1 or TRBD2 (5 bases each). The CDR3 has 16 amino acids. Germline CDR1 is SGHTA and CDR2 is FQGNSA. This chain's CDR3 is CASSLLGSSGASVLTF. CDR3 nucleotides: TGTGCCAGCAGCCTTCTGGGGAGCTCTGGGGCCAGCGTCCTGACTTTC.

This clonotype was observed a handful of times. The V gene is TRBV28, the J gene TRBJ2-7; TRBD2 aligns across 8 bases. Germline V lookup: CDR1 MDHEN, CDR2 SYDVKM. V shed 5 bases and J 4 bases; nucleotides not matched to a gene: 4. This CDR3 comprises 13 residues. The CDR3 reads CASSTGGPYEQYF. CDR3 nucleotides: TGTGCCAGCAGTACGGGGGGGCCGTACGAGCAGTACTTC. The full variable domain, its missing parts supplied by reference TRBV28 and TRBJ2-7, is DVKVTQSSRYLVKRTGEKVFLECVQDMDHENMFWYRQDPGLGLRLIYFSYDVKMKEKGDIPEGYSVSREKKERFSLILESASTNQTSMYLCASSTGGPYEQYFGPGTRLTVT.

This clonotype has only a few counts. The rearrangement links TRBV7-2 to TRBJ2-7; D is tentatively TRBD1 or TRBD2 (5 bases each). Between the trimmed V and J ends, which lost 4 bases and 7 bases, there was a span of 17 bases. CDR1 is SGHTA, CDR2 FQGNSA, per germline. CDR3 size: 14 residues. As DNA, the CDR3 is TGTGCCAGCAGCTACCCGGGACCGACGTGGGAGCAGTACTTC. This translates into CASSYPGPTWEQYF.

J is TRBJ2-7 and V is TRBV4-1, with a possible D match to TRBD1 (6 bases). Trimming cost V 5 bases and J 5 bases, with 16 bases left between them. The CDR3 length is 14 residues. Looked up from germline, CDR1 is MGHRA and CDR2 is YSYEKL. The chain's CDR3 is CASSYLPTGNEQYF. The CDR3 region has the DNA TGCGCCAGCAGCTACCTCCCCACAGGGAACGAGCAGTACTTC.

The J gene is TRBJ2-1, the V gene TRBV28; D might be TRBD1 (6 bases). V was trimmed by 6 bases and J by 0 bases, leaving 18 bases between them. The CDR3 runs 17 residues. CDR1 MDHEN and CDR2 SYDVKM come from the germline V gene. DNA of the CDR3: TGTGCCAGCAGGGCGTCAAGTTGGACAGCCTCCTACAATGAGCAGTTCTTC. Protein product: CASRASSWTASYNEQFF.

This chain joins TRBV12-3 or TRBV12-4 and TRBJ2-7; D is ambiguous. The CDR3 has 15 residues. The V and J ends lost 4 bases and 0 bases respectively, with 13 bases between them. Written as DNA, the CDR3 is TGTGCCAGCAGTTCCGGACCGATGAGCTCCTACGAGCAGTACTTC. Protein: CASSSGPMSSYEQYF.

The J gene is TRBJ2-3, the V gene TRBV28; D is possibly TRBD2 (7 bases). Germline values: CDR1 MDHEN, CDR2 SYDVKM. CDR3 size: 15 residues. The ends were cut back, 4 bases at V and 2 bases at J, with 13 bases in the middle. In DNA, the CDR3 is TGTGCCAGCAGTTCCGGCGGGGGCACCACAGATACGCAGTATTTT. Translating gives CASSSGGGTTDTQYF. Looking up the rest from reference TRBV28 and TRBJ2-3 gives the full variable domain: DVKVTQSSRYLVKRTGEKVFLECVQDMDHENMFWYRQDPGLGLRLIYFSYDVKMKEKGDIPEGYSVSREKKERFSLILESASTNQTSMYLCASSSGGGTTDTQYFGPGTRLTVL.